Sequencing of this T cell receptor beta chain was carried out in a study of shared clonotypes between healthy human individuals. Only one count was recorded for this clone. The assay was immunoSEQ multiplex PCR, and TCRdb's table has in-frame clones only and misses some. Of millions of clones in the sample, about 93% were seen once. Terminally differentiated effector memory CD45RA+ cells were left out of the naive CD8 fraction, which was CD45RO-negative and positively selected for CCR7. The donor population consisted of healthy HIV-negative adults with no recent acute infections or vaccinations. The CDR3 length is 15 residues. CDR1 and CDR2 from the germline V gene are SQVTM and ANQGSEA. V shed 0 bases and J 8 bases; nucleotides not matched to a gene: 9.

The sequencing input was naive CD8+ T cells from PBMCs. The chain links TRBV29-1 to TRBJ2-2; TRBD1 matches 7 bases. The sequence came from a man younger than 35 in good health. Some clones in this sample may be carry-over from other donors' samples. The CDR3 region has the DNA TGCAGCGTTGAAGAAATCGGGACAGTGAGAGGGGAGCTGTTTTTT. As protein: CSVEEIGTVRGELFF.